The rows below give T cell receptor beta chains drawn from one sample of a study of regulatory T cells in long-lasting Graves disease. In TCRdb, the multiplex PCR reads were re-called with MiXCR into one record per CDR3 protein. Of around 340,000 distinct CDR3 sequences in the sample, around 20% were seen once. This material consisted of peripheral blood mononuclear cells (PBMCs), taken when the disease was refractory, from a patient treated with antithyroid drugs. These receptors originate from a female donor with Graves disease. CDR3s include the opening cysteine and the closing phenylalanine or tryptophan. D genes are given only for firm matches. Only some rows state a clone size, as once, few, many or a class for expanded clones.

j_gene	abundance	v_gene	d_gene	len	CDR3nt	CDR3aa
TRBJ2-5	-	TRBV6-1	-	14	TGTGCCAGCAGTAAAGGGGGGATCCAAGAGACCCAGTACTTC	CASSKGGIQETQYF
TRBJ2-7	-	TRBV7-2	TRBD2	16	TGTGCCAGCAGCTTAGTTCCTAGCGGGAGTGGGTACGAGCAGTACTTC	CASSLVPSGSGYEQYF
TRBJ1-6	-	TRBV4-3	TRBD1	14	TGCGCCAGCAGCCCCAGACAGGGACGACCGCCCCTCCACTTT	CASSPRQGRPPLHF
TRBJ1-2	few	TRBV14	-	11	TGTGCCAGCAGGGGAACGGGGCCCTACACCTTC	CASRGTGPYTF
TRBJ1-1	-	TRBV12-3/TRBV12-4	-	17	TGTGCCAGCAGTTTAGAGGTCGGCGAGGAAGGGTACACTGAAGCTTTCTTT	CASSLEVGEEGYTEAFF
TRBJ2-3	-	TRBV6-2/TRBV6-3	-	14	TGTGCCAGCAACCCCACAGGACGCACAGATACGCAGTATTTT	CASNPTGRTDTQYF
TRBJ2-2	-	TRBV5-1	-	14	TGCGCCAGCAGCTTGGGTCGACTTCCCGGGGAGCTGTTTTTT	CASSLGRLPGELFF
TRBJ2-2	many	TRBV2	-	12	TGTGCCAGCAGGGGGGATGCCGGGGAGCTGTTTTTT	CASRGDAGELFF
TRBJ1-5	-	TRBV6-8	-	15	TGTGCCAGCACCCTGACAGGATATAGCAATCAGCCCCAGCATTTT	CASTLTGYSNQPQHF
TRBJ1-2	many	TRBV6-1	-	12	TGTGCCAGTATCGAAGGGACCTATGGCTACACCTTC	CASIEGTYGYTF
TRBJ2-1	-	TRBV10-3	-	13	TGTGCCATCAAGGGGTCCGGTGACAATGAGCAGTTCTTC	CAIKGSGDNEQFF
TRBJ2-1	few	TRBV6-9	TRBD1	13	TGTGCCAGCAGTTACGGGACAGACAATGAGCAGTTCTTC	CASSYGTDNEQFF
TRBJ2-7	-	TRBV2	TRBD2	15	TGTGCCAGCAGTTCCGGACTAGCGGGAGTTAGGGAGCAGTACTTC	CASSSGLAGVREQYF
TRBJ1-5	few	TRBV4-1	-	16	TGCGCCAGCAGGCTTAGGGTGGACAGAAGCAATCAGCCCCAGCATTTT	CASRLRVDRSNQPQHF
TRBJ2-5	many	TRBV13	TRBD2	16	TGTGCCAGCAGCCCCACGGGGGGTGCTCACCAAGAGACCCAGTACTTC	CASSPTGGAHQETQYF
TRBJ1-3	-	TRBV7-2	TRBD1	19	TGTGCCAGCAGGCCCGGGGCTGACAGGGGGCTCTCTACGGGAAACACCATATATTTT	CASRPGADRGLSTGNTIYF
TRBJ1-6	many	TRBV27	-	12	TGTGCCAGCAGTTTTGGGAGTTCACCCCTCCACTTT	CASSFGSSPLHF
TRBJ2-2	few	TRBV7-9	TRBD2	17	TGTGCCAGCAGCACGCAAAGCGGGGGACCGAACACCGGGGAGCTGTTTTTT	CASSTQSGGPNTGELFF
TRBJ2-2	few	TRBV30	-	14	TGTGCCTTTGCCCGGGTTGCCAACACCGGGGAGCTGTTTTTT	CAFARVANTGELFF
TRBJ2-7	-	TRBV4-3	TRBD2	15	TGCGCCAGCAGCCAACTACTAGCGGGGGGCCACGAGCAGTACTTC	CASSQLLAGGHEQYF
TRBJ2-5	few	TRBV20-1	-	15	TGCAGTGCTAGGTTTTCGGACTGGATTGGTAAGACCCAGTACTTC	CSARFSDWIGKTQYF
TRBJ2-5	many	TRBV5-6	TRBD2	16	TGTGCCAGCAGCTTGCCCAGCGGGAGTTCGGGAGAGACCCAGTACTTC	CASSLPSGSSGETQYF
TRBJ2-5	few	TRBV20-1	-	13	TGCAGTGCTAGAAGTTGGACTTTAGAGACCCAGTACTTC	CSARSWTLETQYF
TRBJ1-5	many	TRBV28	TRBD1	16	TGTGCCAGCCGCCCTCTCTTGACAGGGGGCAATCAGCCCCAGCATTTT	CASRPLLTGGNQPQHF
TRBJ2-7	many	TRBV29-1	-	13	TGCAGCGCCGCATCGTGGGGCCCCTACGAGCAGTACTTC	CSAASWGPYEQYF
TRBJ2-7	-	TRBV5-6	-	19	TGTGCCAGCAGCTTGGACGTGGGGGTGGTCCAGCCTCTCACCTACGAGCAGTACTTC	CASSLDVGVVQPLTYEQYF
TRBJ2-1	few	TRBV28	-	14	TGTGCCAGCAGTTGGGCAGTTGGGGGTCTGGAGCAGTTCTTC	CASSWAVGGLEQFF
TRBJ2-7	-	TRBV5-4	TRBD2	13	TGTGCCAGCAGCTCACTAGCGGGGTACGAGCAGTACTTC	CASSSLAGYEQYF
TRBJ2-1	once	TRBV7-3	TRBD2	15	TGTGCCAGCAGCTTAGTAGCGGGAGAGTACAATGAGCAGTTCTTC	CASSLVAGEYNEQFF
TRBJ1-5	many	TRBV3-1	-	13	TGTGCCAGCAGCCTGCTCTACGACAGCCCTCAACATTTT	CASSLLYDSPQHF
TRBJ1-1	many	TRBV10-3	-	13	TGTGCCATCACAGGGTCCCTGAACACTGAAGCTTTCTTT	CAITGSLNTEAFF
TRBJ2-7	-	TRBV24-1	-	14	TGTGCCACCAGTGTGGGGGGCGCGTCTGGCGAGCAGTACTTC	CATSVGGASGEQYF